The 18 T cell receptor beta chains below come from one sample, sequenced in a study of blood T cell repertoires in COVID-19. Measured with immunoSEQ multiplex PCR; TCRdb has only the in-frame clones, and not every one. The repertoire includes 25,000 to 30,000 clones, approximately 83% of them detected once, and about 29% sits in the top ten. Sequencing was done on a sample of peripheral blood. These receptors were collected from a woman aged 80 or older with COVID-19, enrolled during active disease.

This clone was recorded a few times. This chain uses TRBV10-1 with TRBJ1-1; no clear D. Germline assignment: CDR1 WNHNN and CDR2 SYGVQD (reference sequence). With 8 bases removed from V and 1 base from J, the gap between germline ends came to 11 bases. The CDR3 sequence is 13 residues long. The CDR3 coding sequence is TGCGCCAGCTCCCGGGGTCAGAACACTGAAGCTTTCTTT. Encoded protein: CASSRGQNTEAFF.

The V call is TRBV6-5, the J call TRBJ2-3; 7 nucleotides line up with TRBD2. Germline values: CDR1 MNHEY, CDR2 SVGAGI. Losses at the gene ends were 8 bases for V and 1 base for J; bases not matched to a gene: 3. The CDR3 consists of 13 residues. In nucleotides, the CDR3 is TGTGCCAGCGCGGGGGTCCGCACAGATACGCAGTATTTT. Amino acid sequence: CASAGVRTDTQYF.

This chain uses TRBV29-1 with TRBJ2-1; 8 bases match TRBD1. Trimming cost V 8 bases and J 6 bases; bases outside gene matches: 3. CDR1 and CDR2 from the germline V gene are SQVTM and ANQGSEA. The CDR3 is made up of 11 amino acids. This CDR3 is CSSDRGNEQFF. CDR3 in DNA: TGCAGCTCCGACAGGGGCAATGAGCAGTTCTTC.

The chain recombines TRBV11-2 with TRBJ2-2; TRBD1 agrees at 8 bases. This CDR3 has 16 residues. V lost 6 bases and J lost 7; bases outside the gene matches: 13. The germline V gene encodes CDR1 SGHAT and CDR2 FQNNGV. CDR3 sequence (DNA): TGTGCCAGCAGGGCGACAGGGGCCCTGAATGGCGGGGAGCTGTTTTTT. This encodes CASRATGALNGGELFF.

CDR3: CASSLGQGTGYTF. The CDR3 bases are TGTGCCAGCAGCTTGGGTCAGGGGACTGGCTACACCTTC. The chain couples TRBV5-5 to TRBJ1-2; TRBD1 might be the D (6 bases). Germline V gives CDR1 SGHKS, CDR2 YYEKEE (reference sequence). The CDR3 runs 13 residues. Trimming stripped 0 bases from V and 7 bases from J, with 10 bases between.

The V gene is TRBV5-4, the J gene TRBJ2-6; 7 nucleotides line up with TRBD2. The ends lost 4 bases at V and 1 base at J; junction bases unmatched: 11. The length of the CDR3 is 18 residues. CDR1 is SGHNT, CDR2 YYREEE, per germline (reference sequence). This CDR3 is CASSPNGGELSGANVLTF. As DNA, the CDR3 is TGTGCCAGCAGCCCTAATGGGGGGGAGTTATCTGGGGCCAACGTCCTGACTTTC.

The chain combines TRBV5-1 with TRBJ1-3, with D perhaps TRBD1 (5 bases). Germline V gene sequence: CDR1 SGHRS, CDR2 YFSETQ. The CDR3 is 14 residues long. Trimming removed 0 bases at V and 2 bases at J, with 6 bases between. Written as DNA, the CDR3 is TGCGCCAGCAGCTTGGCAGGGACTGGAAACACCATATATTTT. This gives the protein CASSLAGTGNTIYF.

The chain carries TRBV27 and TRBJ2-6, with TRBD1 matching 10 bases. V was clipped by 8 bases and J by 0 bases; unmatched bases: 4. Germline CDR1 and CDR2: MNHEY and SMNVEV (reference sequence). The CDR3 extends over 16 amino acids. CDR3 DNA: TGTGCCAGCCGACAGGGGGCTAGCTCTGGGGCCAACGTCCTGACTTTC. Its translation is CASRQGASSGANVLTF.

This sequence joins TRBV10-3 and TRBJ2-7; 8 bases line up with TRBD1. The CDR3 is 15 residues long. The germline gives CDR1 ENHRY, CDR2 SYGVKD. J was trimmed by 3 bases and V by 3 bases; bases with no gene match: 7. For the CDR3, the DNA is TGTGCCATCAGTGACCCCGGGACAGGCTACTACGAGCAGTACTTC. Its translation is CAISDPGTGYYEQYF.

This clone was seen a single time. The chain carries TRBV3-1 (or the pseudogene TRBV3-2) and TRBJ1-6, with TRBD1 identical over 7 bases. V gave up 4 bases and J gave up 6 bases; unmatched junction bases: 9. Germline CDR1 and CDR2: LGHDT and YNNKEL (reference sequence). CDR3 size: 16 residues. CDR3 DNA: TGTGCCAGCAGCCTTTCCGGGACAGCAAGTAATTCACCCCTCCACTTT. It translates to CASSLSGTASNSPLHF.

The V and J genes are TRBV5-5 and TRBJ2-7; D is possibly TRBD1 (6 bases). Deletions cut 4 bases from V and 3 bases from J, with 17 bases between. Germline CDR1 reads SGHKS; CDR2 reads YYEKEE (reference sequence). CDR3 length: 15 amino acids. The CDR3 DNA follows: TGTGCCAGCAGCCCTCAGCAGGGGAGTCTCTACGAGCAGTACTTC. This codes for CASSPQQGSLYEQYF.

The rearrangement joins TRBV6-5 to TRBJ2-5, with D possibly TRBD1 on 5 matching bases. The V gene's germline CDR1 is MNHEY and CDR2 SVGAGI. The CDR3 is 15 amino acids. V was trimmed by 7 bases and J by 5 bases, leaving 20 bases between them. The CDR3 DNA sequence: TGTGCCAGCATCACCGGAAGGGGTGGTGGGGAGACCCAGTACTTC. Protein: CASITGRGGGETQYF.

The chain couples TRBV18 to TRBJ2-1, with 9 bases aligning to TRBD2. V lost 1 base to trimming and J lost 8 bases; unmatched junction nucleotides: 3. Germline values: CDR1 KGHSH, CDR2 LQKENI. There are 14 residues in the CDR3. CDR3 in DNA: TGTGCCAGCTCACCACTAGCGGGAGTCTATGAGCAGTTCTTC. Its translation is CASSPLAGVYEQFF.

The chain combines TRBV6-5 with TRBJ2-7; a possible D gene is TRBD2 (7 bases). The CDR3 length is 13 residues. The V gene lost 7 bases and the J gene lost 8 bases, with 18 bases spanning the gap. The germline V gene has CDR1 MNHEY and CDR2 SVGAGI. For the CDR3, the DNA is TGTGCCAGCACCGTTACTCGGGGGGCGCAGCAGTACTTC. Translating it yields CASTVTRGAQQYF.

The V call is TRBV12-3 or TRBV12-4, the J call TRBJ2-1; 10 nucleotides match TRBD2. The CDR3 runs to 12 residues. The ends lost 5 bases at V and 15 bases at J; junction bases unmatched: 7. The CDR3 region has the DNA TGTGCCAGCAGTCCCAGCGGGGGGGTTCGGTTCTTC. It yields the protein CASSPSGGVRFF.

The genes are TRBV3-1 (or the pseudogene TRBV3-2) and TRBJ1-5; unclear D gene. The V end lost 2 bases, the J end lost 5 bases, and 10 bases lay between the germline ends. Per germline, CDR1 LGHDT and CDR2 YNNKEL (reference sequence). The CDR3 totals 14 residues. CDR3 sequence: CASSQRGDHQPQHF. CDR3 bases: TGTGCCAGCAGCCAACGTGGAGACCATCAGCCCCAGCATTTT.

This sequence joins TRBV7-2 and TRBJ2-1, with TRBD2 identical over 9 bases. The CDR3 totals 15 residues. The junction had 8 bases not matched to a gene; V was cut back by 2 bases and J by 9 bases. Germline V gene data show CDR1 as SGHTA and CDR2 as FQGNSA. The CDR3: CASSLIASGIGEQFF. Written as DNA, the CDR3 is TGTGCCAGCAGCTTAATCGCTAGCGGGATTGGTGAGCAGTTCTTC.

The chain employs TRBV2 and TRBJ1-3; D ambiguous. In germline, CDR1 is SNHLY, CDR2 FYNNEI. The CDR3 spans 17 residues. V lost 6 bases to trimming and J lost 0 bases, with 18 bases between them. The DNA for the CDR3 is TGTGCCAGCAGAAACTACCCCTGGCAGACCTCTGGAAACACCATATATTTT. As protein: CASRNYPWQTSGNTIYF.